The present T cell receptor (beta chain) was sequenced within a study of a mutant IDH1 vaccine in newly diagnosed glioma. Study details: There were eight vaccinations for patients, given in weeks 1, 3, 5, 7, 11, 15, 19 and 23. Males made up roughly 60% and females roughly 38% of treated patients, whose mean age was roughly 40 years. Antecedent treatment encompassed radiotherapy, temozolomide, or their combination; the majority received both.

Specified time point: week 23, last vaccination. In the vaccine, a single dose held 300 ug of the mutant IDH1 20-mer peptide, along with topical imiquimod. Produced via immunoSEQ multiplex PCR; TCRdb's table is partial and in-frame only. The sample shows 35,000 to 55,000 clones, about four fifths of them seen only once. Study-wide points: The study observed vaccine-induced immune responses in 85% to 95% of patients.

In the case of this clone: Its antigen is currently unknown.

Sequenced material: PBMCs, taken from a glioma patient whose treatment included an IDH1 peptide vaccine. This receptor was taken from a woman in her late teens or twenties with glioma. Some clones in this sample may be carry-over from other donors' samples.

The CDR3, as DNA: TGTGCCAGCAGTGATTCTTCCGGGACCTCAGGCAATGAGCAGTTCTTC. This encodes CASSDSSGTSGNEQFF. V gene TRBV25-1 combines with J gene TRBJ2-1; D tentatively reads TRBD1 or TRBD2 (5 bases each). From germline, CDR1 is MGHDK and CDR2 SYGVNS. Trimming stripped 3 bases from V and 6 bases from J, with 18 bases between. The CDR3 is 16 amino acids.